Sequencing of this TCR beta chain was carried out in a study of shared clonotypes between healthy human individuals. There are 15 residues in the CDR3. Trimming removed 5 bases from V and 6 bases from J; junction bases left unmatched: 12. Germline values: CDR1 LNHDA, CDR2 SQIVND (reference sequence). Naive CD8 populations comprised CD45RO-negative cells positively selected for CCR7, excluding terminally differentiated effector memory CD45RA+ cells. The data were produced by immunoSEQ multiplex PCR, yet TCRdb's version contains in-frame clones alone and is incomplete. The sample shows about 2.2 million clones, 93% of them seen only once.

Input material: naive CD8+ T cells from PBMCs. The chain uses TRBV19 and TRBJ2-7, with TRBD2 matching 8 bases. The receptor was derived from a man aged 18-30 years in good health. Some clones in this sample may be carry-over from other donors' samples. The CDR3 DNA is TGTGCCAGTAGTGCCGATAGCGGGAATTCCCCCGAGCAGTACTTC. As protein: CASSADSGNSPEQYF.